Below, 7 T cell receptor beta chains from the same sample are listed, as sequenced in a study of blood T cell repertoires in COVID-19. Produced via immunoSEQ multiplex PCR; TCRdb's table is partial and in-frame only. In the table there are about 86,000 clones, approximately 80% of which are singletons. The sample comprised peripheral blood. These receptors all stem from a woman older than 75 with active or convalescent COVID-19.

This chain uses TRBV3-1 (or the pseudogene TRBV3-2) with TRBJ2-5; the match to TRBD2 covers 14 bases. This CDR3 has 17 amino acids. The ends lost 4 bases at V and 5 bases at J; junction bases unmatched: 9. The V gene's germline CDR1 is LGHDT and CDR2 YNNKEL (reference sequence). CDR3 residues: CASSPGLAGDPRETQYF. Written as DNA, the CDR3 is TGTGCCAGCAGCCCGGGACTAGCGGGGGATCCCCGGGAGACCCAGTACTTC.

The DNA of the CDR3 is TGTGCCACCAAGTGGACAGATCGCACCGGGGAGCTGTTTTTT. As protein: CATKWTDRTGELFF. The gene calls are TRBV10-3 and TRBJ2-2, with a possible D match to TRBD1 (6 bases). V was trimmed by 10 bases and J by 4 bases, leaving 16 bases between them. Germline V lookup: CDR1 ENHRY, CDR2 SYGVKD. The CDR3 length is 14 residues.

The chain employs TRBV7-9 and TRBJ2-1; D gene unclear. V shed 3 bases and J shed 5 bases, with 5 bases lying between them. The CDR3 consists of 12 residues. Germline V gene lookup returns CDR1 SEHNR and CDR2 FQNEAQ (reference sequence). The CDR3: CASSFTHNEQFF. The CDR3 bases are TGTGCCAGCAGCTTTACACACAATGAGCAGTTCTTC.

This chain links TRBV28 with TRBJ1-4, with 9 bases lining up with TRBD1. The length of the CDR3 is 16 residues. Germline CDR1 is MDHEN and CDR2 is SYDVKM. The J segment lost 6 bases and the V segment lost 7 bases, leaving 12 bases of the junction unmatched. CDR3 coding DNA: TGTGCCAGCACCCCCAACCCCGGGACAGGGCATGAAAAACTGTTTTTT. Its translation is CASTPNPGTGHEKLFF.

V and J are TRBV19 and TRBJ2-2, with 15 bases that match TRBD2. V shed 10 bases, J shed 4 bases, and the junction held 10 bases outside the gene matches. The germline V gene has CDR1 LNHDA and CDR2 SQIVND (reference sequence). This CDR3 is built from 17 residues. CDR3 nucleotide sequence: TGTGCCACCCAAGGGACTAGCGGGAGGCGCGGCACCGGGGAGCTGTTTTTT. Protein product: CATQGTSGRRGTGELFF.

This chain joins TRBV9 and TRBJ2-7; D gene unclear. Germline CDR1 is SGDLS and CDR2 is YYNGEE. This CDR3 has 13 amino acids. Deletions cut 0 bases from V and 3 bases from J, with 7 bases between. The CDR3 bases are TGTGCCAGCAGCGTAGGGAGAGACTACGAGCAGTACTTC. This codes for CASSVGRDYEQYF.

The chain employs TRBV10-3 and TRBJ2-1; TRBD2 agrees at 12 bases. The CDR3 contains 17 residues. The germline CDR1 and CDR2 sequences are ENHRY and SYGVKD. V lost 2 bases, J lost 5 bases, and 7 bases stayed unmatched. The CDR3 sequence: CAISEGSSGRGNNEQFF. As DNA, the CDR3 is TGTGCCATCAGTGAGGGCTCTAGCGGGAGGGGAAACAATGAGCAGTTCTTC.